The clone carrying this TCR beta chain was counted only a few times. The data originate from a study of blood T cells in healthy people across ages. About the study: About one barcoded TCR beta cDNA was captured per two T cells.

The germline CDR1 and CDR2 sequences are LGHNA and YSLEER. Losses at the gene ends were 3 bases for V and 5 bases for J; bases not matched to a gene: 2. This CDR3 contains 13 residues. Together with a sample-barcoded 5' primer, a J-beta primer mix was included in a second PCR lasting roughly 6 to 12 cycles. Each cDNA molecule carried a tag from a template-switch adaptor that contained 12 random nucleotides. TCRdb re-analysed the 5' RACE reads in MiXCR, keeping a single row per CDR3 protein. The sample shows about 570,000 distinct CDR3 sequences, 25% to 30% of them seen only once. Each donor was a healthy Caucasian individual from Russia, aged 6 to 90.

Sequenced material: blood. This sequence joins TRBV4-3 and TRBJ2-7; TRBD2 agrees at 9 bases. This receptor was identified in a woman between 65 and 79 years old in good health. The CDR3 is CASSHLAGDEQYF. CDR3 DNA: TGCGCCAGCAGCCACTTAGCGGGGGACGAGCAGTACTTC.